This T cell receptor beta chain is from a study of long-term antiretroviral therapy in people with HIV. The CDR3 has 16 residues. The V gene's germline CDR1 is WSHSY and CDR2 SAAADI. The V end lost 0 bases, the J end lost 1 base, and 13 bases lay between the germline ends. Every specimen provided roughly 1-10 million cryopreserved PBMC before DNA extraction took place. Overall study results and limits: Clones with expansion before ART led the repertoire at all time points. Post-ART samples showed increased diversity that remained below transplant donor control levels.

As to this clone: The antigen is undetermined.

A v3.0 immunoSEQ assay was performed at survey level. Profiled with immunoSEQ multiplex PCR; TCRdb holds only in-frame clones, not every one. The table has 17,000 or so clones, around four fifths seen once. The chain is built from TRBV10-2 and TRBJ2-7, with D possibly matching TRBD1 (5 bases). The origin of this receptor is a man between 18 and 29 years old with HIV. Sequenced here: unsorted PBMCs, sampled 0.3 years after starting antiretroviral therapy. CDR3 nucleotide sequence: TGCGCCAGCAGTGAGTCATATGGCAGGGCATCCTACGAGCAGTACTTC. The encoded protein is CASSESYGRASYEQYF.